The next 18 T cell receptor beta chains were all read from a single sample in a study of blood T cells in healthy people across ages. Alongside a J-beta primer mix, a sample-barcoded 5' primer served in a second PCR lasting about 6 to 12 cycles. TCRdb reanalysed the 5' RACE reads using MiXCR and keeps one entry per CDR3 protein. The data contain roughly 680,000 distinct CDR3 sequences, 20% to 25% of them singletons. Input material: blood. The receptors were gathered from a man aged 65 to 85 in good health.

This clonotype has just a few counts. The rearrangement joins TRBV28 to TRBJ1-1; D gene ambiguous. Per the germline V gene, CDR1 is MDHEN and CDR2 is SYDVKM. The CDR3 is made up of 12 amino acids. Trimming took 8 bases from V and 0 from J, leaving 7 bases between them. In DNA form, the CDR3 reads TGTGCCAGCGGGTGGATGAACACTGAAGCTTTCTTT. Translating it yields CASGWMNTEAFF.

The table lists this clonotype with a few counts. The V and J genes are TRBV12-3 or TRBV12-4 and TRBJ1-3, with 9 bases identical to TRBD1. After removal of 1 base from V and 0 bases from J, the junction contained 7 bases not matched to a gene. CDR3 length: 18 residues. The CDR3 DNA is TGTGCCAGCAGTTTAGGGGGGACAGGGTATTCCTCTGGAAACACCATATATTTT. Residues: CASSLGGTGYSSGNTIYF.

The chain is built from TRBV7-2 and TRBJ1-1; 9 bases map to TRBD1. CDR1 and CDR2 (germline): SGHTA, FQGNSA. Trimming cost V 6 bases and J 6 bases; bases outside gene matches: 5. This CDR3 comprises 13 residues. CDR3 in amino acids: CASSRTGVAEAFF. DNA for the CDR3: TGTGCCAGCAGTCGGACAGGGGTGGCTGAAGCTTTCTTT. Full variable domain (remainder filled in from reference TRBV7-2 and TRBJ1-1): GAGVSQSPSNKVTEKGKDVELRCDPISGHTALYWYRQSLGQGLEFLIYFQGNSAPDKSGLPSDRFSAERTGGSVSTLTIQRTQQEDSAVYLCASSRTGVAEAFFGQGTRLTVV.

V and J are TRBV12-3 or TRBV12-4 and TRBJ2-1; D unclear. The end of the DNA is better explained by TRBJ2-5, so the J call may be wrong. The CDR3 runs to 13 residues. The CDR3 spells CASSLGIRETQYF. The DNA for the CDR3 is TGTGCCAGCAGTTTGGGGATTCGCGAGACCCAGTACTTC.

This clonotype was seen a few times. The CDR3 sequence: CASSSARDGGAEKLFF. In DNA, the CDR3 is TGTGCCAGCAGTTCGGCCCGGGACGGGGGTGCTGAAAAACTGTTTTTT. V usage is TRBV12-3 or TRBV12-4 and J usage is TRBJ1-4, with D tentatively TRBD1 (5 bases). The germline V and J ends were trimmed by 4 bases and 7 bases, with 19 bases remaining between them. CDR3 length equals 16 residues.

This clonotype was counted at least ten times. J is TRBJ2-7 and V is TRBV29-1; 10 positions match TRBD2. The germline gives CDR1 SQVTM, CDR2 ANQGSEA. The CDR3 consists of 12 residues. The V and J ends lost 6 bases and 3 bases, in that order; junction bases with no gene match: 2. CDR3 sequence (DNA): TGCAGCGTCCGGACTAGCGGCTACGAGCAGTACTTC. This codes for CSVRTSGYEQYF.

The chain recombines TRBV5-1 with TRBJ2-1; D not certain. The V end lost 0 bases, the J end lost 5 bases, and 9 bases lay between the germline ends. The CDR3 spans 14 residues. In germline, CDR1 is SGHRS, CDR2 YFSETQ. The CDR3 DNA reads TGCGCCAGCAGCTTGGGGACCGGAGACAATGAGCAGTTCTTC. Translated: CASSLGTGDNEQFF.

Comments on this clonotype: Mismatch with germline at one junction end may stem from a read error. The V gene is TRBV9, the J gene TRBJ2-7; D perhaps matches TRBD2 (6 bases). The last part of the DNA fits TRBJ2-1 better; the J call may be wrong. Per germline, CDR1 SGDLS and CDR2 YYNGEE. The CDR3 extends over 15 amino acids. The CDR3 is CASSVGGGPYNGQFF. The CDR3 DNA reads TGTGCCAGCAGCGTAGGGGGAGGCCCATACAATGGGCAGTTCTTC.

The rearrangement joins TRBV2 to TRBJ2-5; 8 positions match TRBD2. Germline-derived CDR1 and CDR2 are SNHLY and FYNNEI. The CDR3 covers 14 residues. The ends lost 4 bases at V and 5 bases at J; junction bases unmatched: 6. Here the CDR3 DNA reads TGTGCCAGCAGTGCCACGGGAGGGCCCGAGACCCAGTACTTC. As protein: CASSATGGPETQYF.

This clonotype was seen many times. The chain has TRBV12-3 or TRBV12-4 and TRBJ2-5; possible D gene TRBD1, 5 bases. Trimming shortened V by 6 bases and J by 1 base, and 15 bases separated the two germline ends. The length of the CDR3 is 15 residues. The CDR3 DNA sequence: TGTGCCAGCAGCCCTATATGGGGCACCCAAGAGACCCAGTACTTC. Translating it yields CASSPIWGTQETQYF.

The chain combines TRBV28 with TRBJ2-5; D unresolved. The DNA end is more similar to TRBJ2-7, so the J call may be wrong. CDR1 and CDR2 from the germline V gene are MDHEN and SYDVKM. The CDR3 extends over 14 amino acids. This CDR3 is CASSWTPPSYEQYF. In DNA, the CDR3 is TGTGCCAGCAGTTGGACGCCTCCGTCCTACGAGCAGTACTTC.

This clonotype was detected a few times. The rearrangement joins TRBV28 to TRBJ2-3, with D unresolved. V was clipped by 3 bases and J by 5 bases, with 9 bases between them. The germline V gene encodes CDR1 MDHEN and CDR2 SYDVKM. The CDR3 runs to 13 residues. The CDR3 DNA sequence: TGTGCCAGCAGTTTCGGGCTAAAAGATACGCAGTATTTT. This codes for CASSFGLKDTQYF.

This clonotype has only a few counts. The CDR3 region is CASSQGGPYNEQFF. DNA for the CDR3: TGTGCCAGCAGCCAGGGGGGTCCCTACAATGAGCAGTTCTTC. V is TRBV3-1 and J is TRBJ2-1; D may be TRBD2 (6 bases). This CDR3 has 14 residues. Germline assignment: CDR1 LGHDT and CDR2 YNNKEL (reference sequence). V was cut by 3 bases and J by 2 bases, with 8 bases left in between.

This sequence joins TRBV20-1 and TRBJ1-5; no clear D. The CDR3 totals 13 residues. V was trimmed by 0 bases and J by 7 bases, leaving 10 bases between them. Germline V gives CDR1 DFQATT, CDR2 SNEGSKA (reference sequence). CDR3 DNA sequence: TGCAGTGCTAGAGAAACAGACGGGCAGCCCCAGCATTTT. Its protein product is CSARETDGQPQHF.

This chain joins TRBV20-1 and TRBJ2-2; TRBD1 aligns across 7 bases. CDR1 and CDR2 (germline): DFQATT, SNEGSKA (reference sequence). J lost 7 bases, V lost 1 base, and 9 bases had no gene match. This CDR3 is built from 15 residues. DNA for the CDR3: TGCAGTGCTAGAGGGAACACGGGACAGCACGGGGAGCTGTTTTTT. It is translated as CSARGNTGQHGELFF.

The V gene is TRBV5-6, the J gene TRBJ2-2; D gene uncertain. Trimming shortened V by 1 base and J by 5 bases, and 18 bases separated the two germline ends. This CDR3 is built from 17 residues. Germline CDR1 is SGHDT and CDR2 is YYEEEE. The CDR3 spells CASSLRMAAIRTGELFF. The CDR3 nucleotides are TGTGCCAGCAGCTTGAGGATGGCAGCGATAAGGACCGGGGAGCTGTTTTTT.

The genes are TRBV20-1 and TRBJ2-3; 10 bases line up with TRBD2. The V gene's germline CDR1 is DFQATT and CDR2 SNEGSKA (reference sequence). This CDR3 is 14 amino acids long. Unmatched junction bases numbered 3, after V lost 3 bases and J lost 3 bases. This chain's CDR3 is CSARRGLATDTQYF. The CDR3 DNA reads TGCAGTGCTAGGAGGGGACTAGCGACAGATACGCAGTATTTT.

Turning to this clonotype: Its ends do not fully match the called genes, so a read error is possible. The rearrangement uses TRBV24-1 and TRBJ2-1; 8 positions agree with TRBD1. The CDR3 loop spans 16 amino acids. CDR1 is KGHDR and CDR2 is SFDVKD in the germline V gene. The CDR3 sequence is CATSGPGDRTYNEQLF. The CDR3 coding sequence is TGTGCCACCAGTGGCCCCGGGGACAGGACCTACAATGAGCAGCTCTTC.